Listed below are T cell receptor beta chains from one sample, sequenced in a study of blood T cell repertoires in COVID-19. This table comes from immunoSEQ multiplex PCR, and its TCRdb copy is limited to in-frame clones, with some not included. This table has 450,000 or so clones, approximately 90% appearing once. Sequencing input: peripheral blood. The receptors shown here come from a woman between 40 and 50 years old with COVID-19, enrolled during active disease. CDR3s include the opening cysteine and the closing phenylalanine or tryptophan. A D gene is named only where the DNA matches it firmly. Clone size is given for some rows only: seen once, a few or many times, or a class if the clone is expanded.

>TRBV3-1/TRBV3-2|TRBJ1-1|once|TRBD1
TGTGCCAGCAGCCAAGGCCAGGGGGGTGCGGATTGGTTTTGGGACACTGAAGCTTTCTTT
CASSQGQGGADWFWDTEAFF
>TRBV6-5|TRBJ1-3|NA|TRBD1
TGTGCCAGCAGTTTGACCGGGACAGCGCCAGGAAACACCATATATTTT
CASSLTGTAPGNTIYF
>TRBV7-9|TRBJ1-4|NA|TRBD1
TGTGCCAGCAGCCTTCGGGACAGGATTGAAAAACTGTTTTTT
CASSLRDRIEKLFF
>TRBV5-8|TRBJ1-2|NA|TRBD1
TGTGCCAGCAGCTTGGACAGGGGGATTGGCTACACCTTC
CASSLDRGIGYTF
>TRBV5-1|TRBJ1-2|NA|TRBD1
TGCGCCAGCAGCTTGGGTGACGGGACAGGGATCCGGTATGGCTACACCTTC
CASSLGDGTGIRYGYTF
>TRBV15|TRBJ1-2|NA|TRBD1
TGTGCCACCAGCAGAAGGGACAGCTATGGCTACACCTTC
CATSRRDSYGYTF
>TRBV10-3|TRBJ2-1|NA|TRBD2
TGTGCCATCAGTGAGTCACCATTAAACGCGGGGGGCTACAATGAGCAGTTCTTC
CAISESPLNAGGYNEQFF
>TRBV6-5|TRBJ2-5|NA|TRBD2
TGTGCCAGCAGTTCCCCGACTAGCGGGAGGGAGACCCAGTACTTC
CASSSPTSGRETQYF
>TRBV6-2/TRBV6-3|TRBJ2-1|NA|TRBD2
TGTGCCAGCAGTTACGGGACTAGCGGGAAGAATGAGCAGTTCTTC
CASSYGTSGKNEQFF
>TRBV5-5|TRBJ1-1|once|TRBD1
TGTGCCAGCAGCTTGGGGTCAGGGGGGTTGAACACTGAAGCTTTCTTT
CASSLGSGGLNTEAFF
>TRBV6-2/TRBV6-3|TRBJ2-7|NA|TRBD1
TGTGCCAGCAGCCAGTCCCTCGGGACAGTAGGCTACGAGCAGTACTTC
CASSQSLGTVGYEQYF
>TRBV4-1|TRBJ1-5|NA|TRBD1
TGCGCCAGCAGCCAACCCACAGGGGGCGCAAGCAATCAGCCCCAGCATTTT
CASSQPTGGASNQPQHF
>TRBV5-8|TRBJ2-5|once|TRBD1
TGTGCCAGCAGCATTTCCGGCAGGGGGTACCAAGAGACCCAGTACTTC
CASSISGRGYQETQYF
>TRBV29-1|TRBJ2-7|few|TRBD1
TGCAGCGTTGGAAAAGGGGGCGTAGCCTACGAGCAGTACTTC
CSVGKGGVAYEQYF
>TRBV18|TRBJ2-1|NA|NA
TGTGCCAGCTCACTCGGAGTTGGTGATGAGCAGTTCTTC
CASSLGVGDEQFF
>TRBV7-2|TRBJ2-7|NA|TRBD2
TGTGCCAGCAGCTTGGGGGGGAAGGGCTACGAGCAGTACTTC
CASSLGGKGYEQYF
>TRBV19|TRBJ2-2|once|NA
TGTGCCAGTGGCTACCGGGGAGCTGTTTTTGAGCTGTTTTTT
CASGYRGAVFELFF
>TRBV6-2/TRBV6-3|TRBJ1-1|NA|TRBD1
TGTGCCAGCAGTTACAGGGGGCCTATGAACACTGAAGCTTTCTTT
CASSYRGPMNTEAFF
>TRBV7-8|TRBJ2-5|NA|NA
TGTGCCAGCAGCTTAGAGGCAGGCCGGGGGGAGACCCAGTACTTC
CASSLEAGRGETQYF
>TRBV27|TRBJ2-3|NA|NA
TGTGCCAGCAGTTTATGGGGGGGCCCCCTTGCAGATACGCAGTATTTT
CASSLWGGPLADTQYF